This T cell receptor (beta chain) was documented in a study of blood T cell repertoires in COVID-19. The CDR3 has 14 amino acids. V lost 8 bases and J lost 0, with 13 bases in between. Per the germline V gene, CDR1 is ENHRY and CDR2 is SYGVKD. Clones were sequenced by immunoSEQ multiplex PCR, and TCRdb holds only the in-frame ones, with some missing. Among approximately 480,000 clones listed, 87% were seen once. The V call is TRBV10-3, the J call TRBJ1-1; weak D call: TRBD1 (5 bases). This clonotype originated in a woman between 18 and 30 years old who had recovered from COVID-19. The sample was PBMCs or T cells enriched from blood (not recorded which). Here the CDR3 DNA reads TGTGCCATCGTAGCGGGGGGGATGAACACTGAAGCTTTCTTT. Residues: CAIVAGGMNTEAFF.